The 30 T cell receptor beta chains presented below share a single source sample, sequenced in a study of blood T cells in healthy people across ages (dated by TCRdb to between 2014 and 2017). Library preparation employed 5' RACE. Sequencing was performed on an Illumina HiSeq 2500. A second roughly 6 to 12 cycle PCR used a sample-barcoded 5' primer and a J-beta primer mix. TCRdb itself trimmed the public reads at Q25 with fastp, ran MiXCR and retained productive beta chains. Every CDR3 protein is listed once, alongside the most common genes and DNA of its rows. The table for this sample lists roughly 900,000 distinct CDR3 sequences; 25% to 30% of them were counted only once. The top ten clones comprise 15% to 20% of the sample. Sequenced material: blood. These receptor sequences come from a woman aged 80 or older in good health.

This clonotype was observed many times. The rearrangement joins TRBV6-5 to TRBJ2-1; D could derive from TRBD1 or TRBD2 (6 bases each). The CDR3 extends over 14 amino acids. V shed 6 bases and J shed 7 bases, with 16 bases lying between them. CDR1 is MNHEY and CDR2 is SVGAGI in the germline V gene. The CDR3 DNA reads TGTGCCAGCAGAACGGAGGGGGTCCTGAATGAGCAGTTCTTC. It is translated as CASRTEGVLNEQFF.

About this clonotype itself: The junction does not match germline at one end; this may be a read error. This chain uses TRBV7-9 with TRBJ2-2; 14 positions match TRBD2. Per the germline V gene, CDR1 is SEHNR and CDR2 is FQNEAQ (reference sequence). This CDR3 is built from 18 residues. The CDR3, as DNA: TGTGCCAACAGCAAGACTAGCGGGGGGGCGTCTGGCACCGGGGAGCTGTTTTTT. Residues: CANSKTSGGASGTGELFF.

Of note for this clonotype: This may come from a read error, since a much larger clone is one base off. The chain couples TRBV6-6 to TRBJ2-4; no firm D call. The length of the CDR3 is 11 residues. Per the germline V gene, CDR1 is MNHNY and CDR2 is SVGAGI (reference sequence). CDR3 in DNA: TGTGCCGGCAGTTATGGGGACATTCAGTACTTC. The encoded protein is CAGSYGDIQYF.

This clonotype has a count of ten or more. The rearrangement uses TRBV5-1 and TRBJ2-1; unclear D gene. The V end was cut by 4 bases, the J end by 0 bases, with 11 bases between. There are 15 residues in the CDR3. Germline lookup yields CDR1 SGHRS and CDR2 YFSETQ. This CDR3 is CASSPAASSYNEQFF. The CDR3 DNA reads as TGCGCCAGCAGCCCCGCAGCTAGCTCCTACAATGAGCAGTTCTTC.

For this clonotype: One end of the junction fails to match germline, which may point to a read error. The CDR3 bases are TGCGCCAGTAGCTTGAATCCAGGGGGAGGCTACAATAAGCAGTTCTTC. Translating gives CASSLNPGGGYNKQFF. The V gene is TRBV5-1, the J gene TRBJ2-1, with TRBD1 as a possible D gene (7 bases). The V gene's germline CDR1 is SGHRS and CDR2 YFSETQ. The length of the CDR3 is 16 residues.

The table lists this clonotype with many counts. The chain carries TRBV6-1 and TRBJ1-4; no definite D call. The CDR3 extends over 14 amino acids. Germline values: CDR1 MNHNS, CDR2 SASEGT. V was pared by 4 bases and J by 3 bases, with 9 bases between. Written as DNA, the CDR3 is TGTGCCAGCAGTGGATCAGGTCCTAATGAAAAACTGTTTTTT. Translating it yields CASSGSGPNEKLFF.

To note about this clonotype: The junction and the germline gene differ at one end; a read error may be behind it. This chain uses TRBV11-2 with TRBJ1-1; D may be TRBD1 (6 bases). The V gene's germline CDR1 is SGHAT and CDR2 FQNNGV. This CDR3 has 14 residues. This CDR3 is CASSPSRGDTGAFF. CDR3 nucleotides: TGTGCCAGCAGCCCCTCCAGGGGAGACACTGGAGCTTTCTTT.

This clonotype has more than one count but fewer than ten. The J gene is TRBJ1-5, the V gene TRBV2, with 11 bases matching TRBD1. CDR3 length: 15 residues. Germline CDR1 is SNHLY and CDR2 is FYNNEI. V lost 6 bases, J lost 7 bases, and 8 bases stayed unmatched. The CDR3 region is CASRSGQGASQPQHF. The CDR3 DNA is TGTGCCAGCAGAAGCGGACAGGGGGCGAGCCAGCCCCAGCATTTT. The variable domain in full, completed from reference TRBV2 and TRBJ1-5, reads EPEVTQTPSHQVTQMGQEVILRCVPISNHLYFYWYRQILGQKVEFLVSFYNNEISEKSEIFDDQFSVERPDGSNFTLKIRSTKLEDSAMYFCASRSGQGASQPQHFGDGTRLSIL.

This clonotype showed up just a few times. V and J are TRBV12-3 or TRBV12-4 and TRBJ1-3; D not certain. The ends were cut back, 5 bases at V and 2 bases at J, with 13 bases in the middle. CDR3 length equals 15 residues. The DNA for the CDR3 is TGTGCCAGCAGTCCCTCCGGAGGAGCTGGAAACACCATATATTTT. Amino acids: CASSPSGGAGNTIYF.

This clonotype has at least ten counts. The chain carries TRBV7-2 and TRBJ2-7; no clear D gene. The V and J ends lost 5 bases and 4 bases respectively, with 15 bases between them. CDR1 is SGHTA, CDR2 FQGNSA, per germline. The CDR3 has 14 amino acids. The CDR3 spells CASSPARTIYEQYF. The CDR3 nucleotides are TGTGCCAGCAGCCCAGCGAGGACGATTTACGAGCAGTACTTC.

Comments on this clonotype: A read error may explain this, as a much larger clone is one base away. Here the CDR3 omits its conserved ending phenylalanine or tryptophan, so a read error is the likely source. The rearrangement joins TRBV14 to TRBJ2-7; TRBD2 agrees at 7 bases. This CDR3 spans 15 amino acids. Germline lookup yields CDR1 SGHDN and CDR2 FVKESK. After removal of 0 bases from V and 2 bases from J, the junction contained 4 bases not matched to a gene. The CDR3 is CASSQDFGLAYEQYC. The CDR3 bases are TGTGCCAGCAGCCAAGATTTCGGACTAGCCTACGAGCAGTACTGC.

This clonotype was seen a handful of times. V gene TRBV27 combines with J gene TRBJ2-7, with 10 bases lining up with TRBD1. Germline values: CDR1 MNHEY, CDR2 SMNVEV (reference sequence). This CDR3 has 15 residues. V lost 5 bases to trimming and J lost 5 bases; unmatched junction nucleotides: 9. The CDR3: CASSDWDRGRDEQYF. The CDR3 DNA reads as TGTGCCAGCAGTGACTGGGACAGGGGAAGGGACGAGCAGTACTTC.

This clonotype was detected only a few times. The CDR3 loop reads CASSLGPTGSRSPLHF. The CDR3 bases are TGTGCCAGCAGTTTAGGGCCCACAGGGAGTCGTTCACCCCTCCACTTT. This chain joins TRBV27 and TRBJ1-6, with D maybe TRBD1 (6 bases). The CDR3 has 16 residues. Per germline, CDR1 MNHEY and CDR2 SMNVEV (reference sequence). Trimming cost V 2 bases and J 9 bases, with 17 bases left between them.

J is TRBJ1-6 and V is TRBV5-1; 8 bases line up with TRBD1. This CDR3 spans 18 amino acids. Germline V gene lookup returns CDR1 SGHRS and CDR2 YFSETQ. V shed 2 bases and J 7 bases; nucleotides not matched to a gene: 14. The CDR3 loop reads CASSLLQSRTGRNSPLHF. The CDR3 nucleotides are TGCGCCAGCAGCTTACTCCAGAGCCGGACAGGGCGCAATTCACCCCTCCACTTT.

In this sample, this clonotype turned up many times. The chain uses TRBV7-2 and TRBJ2-6; 11 positions match TRBD1. This CDR3 spans 22 amino acids. Germline V gives CDR1 SGHTA, CDR2 FQGNSA. With 0 bases clipped from V and 2 bases from J, the junction kept 15 bases outside the gene matches. The CDR3 DNA sequence: TGTGCCAGCAGCTTAGCGCACCTCTCCCCCGGGACAGGGGGAGCTGGGGCCAACGTCCTGACTTTC. Protein: CASSLAHLSPGTGGAGANVLTF.

The chain joins TRBV20-1 to TRBJ1-2; unclear D gene. Trimming left V 5 bases short and J 0 bases short, with 10 bases between. Germline CDR1 reads DFQATT; CDR2 reads SNEGSKA (reference sequence). There are 13 residues in the CDR3. The CDR3 region has the DNA TGCAGTGCTCGGGTAGATCCTAACTATGGCTACACCTTC. Translating it yields CSARVDPNYGYTF.

In this sample, this clonotype turned up a few times. This rearrangement joins TRBV21-1 to TRBJ2-2; TRBD1 reflects the table's D call only, with no check against the DNA. TRBV21-1 is recorded as a pseudogene. The CDR3 length is 16 residues. CDR3 sequence (DNA): TGTGCCAGCAGCACAACGGACAGGGGTATCACCGGGGAGCTGTTTTTT. Translated: CASSTTDRGITGELFF.

This clonotype was observed many times. The chain employs TRBV3-1 and TRBJ1-6; 7 positions agree with TRBD1. The junction had 12 bases not matched to a gene; V was cut back by 3 bases and J by 10 bases. The CDR3 is 16 residues long. The germline V gene has CDR1 LGHDT and CDR2 YNNKEL (reference sequence). The CDR3 spells CASSHSRRGPSSPLHF. Here the CDR3 DNA reads TGTGCCAGCAGCCACTCCAGGAGGGGGCCGAGCTCACCCCTCCACTTT.

J is TRBJ2-1 and V is TRBV7-9; perhaps TRBD1 as D (6 bases). Germline assignment: CDR1 SEHNR and CDR2 FQNEAQ (reference sequence). V dropped 5 bases and J dropped 4 bases, with 18 bases sitting between them. The length of the CDR3 is 16 residues. The CDR3 coding sequence is TGTGCCAGCAGCGTTACGAAAGGACAGATGTACAATGAGCAGTTCTTC. Protein: CASSVTKGQMYNEQFF.

This clonotype occurred many times. The chain recombines TRBV4-1 with TRBJ2-7, with 9 bases lining up with TRBD1. The CDR3 loop spans 15 amino acids. The junction had 6 bases not matched to a gene; V was cut back by 0 bases and J by 6 bases. Germline V gene sequence: CDR1 MGHRA, CDR2 YSYEKL. The CDR3 bases are TGCGCCAGCAGCCAAGAGCCACAGGGGGCAGTCGAGCAGTACTTC. It codes for CASSQEPQGAVEQYF.

This clonotype was counted ten times or more. CDR3 in DNA: TGTGCCAGCAGCTTAGTTTTTAGCGGGGGGGTCACAGATACGCAGTATTTT. This gives the protein CASSLVFSGGVTDTQYF. This chain uses TRBV7-2 with TRBJ2-3; the match to TRBD2 covers 11 bases. V lost 1 base and J lost 2; bases outside the gene matches: 5. The CDR3 covers 17 residues. Germline values: CDR1 SGHTA, CDR2 FQGNSA.

This clonotype was found many times. The gene calls are TRBV6-5 and TRBJ2-5, with D perhaps TRBD1 (5 bases). CDR3 length: 16 amino acids. V dropped 3 bases and J dropped 4 bases, with 18 bases sitting between them. Germline CDR1 MNHEY, CDR2 SVGAGI. CDR3 sequence reads: CASSYNRGHSGETQYF. The CDR3 DNA reads as TGTGCCAGCAGTTATAATAGGGGTCACTCAGGAGAGACCCAGTACTTC.

This clonotype was observed a handful of times. The chain recombines TRBV20-1 with TRBJ1-6; TRBD1 might be the D (5 bases). This CDR3 region has 18 residues. Germline CDR1 and CDR2: DFQATT and SNEGSKA (reference sequence). The V end lost 1 base, the J end lost 7 bases, and 23 bases lay between the germline ends. The CDR3 region is CSARAPLRGGGRNSPLHF. The DNA for the CDR3 is TGCAGTGCTAGAGCGCCCCTCCGGGGTGGGGGACGGAATTCACCCCTCCACTTT.

In its sample, this clonotype was seen a few times. The chain links TRBV2 to TRBJ2-7; maybe TRBD1 (5 bases). The CDR3 loop spans 13 amino acids. The ends were cut back, 4 bases at V and 4 bases at J, with 11 bases in the middle. Germline CDR1 and CDR2: SNHLY and FYNNEI. Written as DNA, the CDR3 is TGTGCCAGCAGTGTAGTGACAGTTTACGAGCAGTACTTC. Protein: CASSVVTVYEQYF.

Regarding this clonotype: A read error may be the cause here, since a much bigger clone is one base away. The chain links TRBV12-3 or TRBV12-4 to TRBJ2-3; possibly TRBD2 for D (6 bases). The CDR3 consists of 14 residues. The ends were cut back, 4 bases at V and 3 bases at J, with 11 bases in the middle. The CDR3 sequence: CASSSGLKTDTQYF. The CDR3 region has the DNA TGTGCCAGCAGTTCCGGACTAAAAACAGATACGCAGTATTTT.

This clonotype showed up many times. The CDR3 sequence: CSAPTNYEQYF. The CDR3 nucleotides are TGCAGTGCCCCAACCAACTACGAGCAGTACTTC. V gene TRBV20-1 combines with J gene TRBJ2-7, with no clear D. There are 11 residues in the CDR3. V dropped 6 bases and J dropped 3 bases, with 9 bases sitting between them. CDR1 DFQATT and CDR2 SNEGSKA come from the germline V gene (reference sequence).

In DNA form, the CDR3 reads TGTGCCAGCAGACGCCAACAGGGGCCTAACTATGGCTACACCTTC. This codes for CASRRQQGPNYGYTF. The V call is TRBV6-5, the J call TRBJ1-2, with 7 bases aligning to TRBD1. CDR3 length: 15 amino acids. V shed 6 bases, J shed 0 bases, and the junction held 7 bases outside the gene matches. Looked up from germline, CDR1 is MNHEY and CDR2 is SVGAGI.

This clonotype has a count of ten or more. The chain links TRBV7-2 to TRBJ2-3, with TRBD2 matching 8 bases. The CDR3 runs 17 residues. V lost 4 bases to trimming and J lost 2 bases; unmatched junction nucleotides: 11. CDR1 is SGHTA, CDR2 FQGNSA, per germline. The CDR3 DNA reads as TGTGCCAGCAGCTCCGGCCGGAGCGGGAGTGTCACAGATACGCAGTATTTT. This codes for CASSSGRSGSVTDTQYF.

On this clonotype itself: Just one base apart from a much larger clone, this may be a read error. The chain is built from TRBV6-2 or TRBV6-3 and TRBJ2-3, with D perhaps TRBD1 (5 bases). The CDR3 runs 13 residues. The germline V gene encodes CDR1 MNHEY and CDR2 SVGEGT. CDR3 in DNA: TGTGCCAGCTCTCGCGACATCACAGGTACGCAGTATTTT. Amino acid sequence: CASSRDITGTQYF.

The chain couples TRBV7-9 to TRBJ2-7, with a tentative D call TRBD1 (6 bases). V shed 3 bases and J shed 2 bases, with 11 bases lying between them. The CDR3 sequence is 14 residues long. The V gene's germline CDR1 is SEHNR and CDR2 FQNEAQ (reference sequence). CDR3 region: CASSLGHRPYEQYF. In nucleotides, the CDR3 is TGTGCCAGCAGCTTGGGACACCGCCCCTACGAGCAGTACTTC.